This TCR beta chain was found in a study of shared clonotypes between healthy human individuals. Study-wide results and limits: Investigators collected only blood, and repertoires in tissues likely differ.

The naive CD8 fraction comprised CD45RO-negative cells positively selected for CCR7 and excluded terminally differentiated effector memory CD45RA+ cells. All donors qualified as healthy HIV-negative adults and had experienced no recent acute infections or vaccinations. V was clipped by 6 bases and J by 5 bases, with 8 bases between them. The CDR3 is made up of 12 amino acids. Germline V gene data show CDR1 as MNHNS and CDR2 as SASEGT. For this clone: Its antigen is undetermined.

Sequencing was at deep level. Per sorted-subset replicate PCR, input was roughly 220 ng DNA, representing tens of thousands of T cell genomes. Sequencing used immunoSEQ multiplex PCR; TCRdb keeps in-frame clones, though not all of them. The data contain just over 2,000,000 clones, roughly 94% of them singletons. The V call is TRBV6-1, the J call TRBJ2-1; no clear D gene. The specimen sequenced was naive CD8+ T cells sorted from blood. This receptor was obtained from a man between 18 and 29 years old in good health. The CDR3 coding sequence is TGTGCCAGCAGGTTGGGGAACAATGAGCAGTTCTTC. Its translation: CASRLGNNEQFF.